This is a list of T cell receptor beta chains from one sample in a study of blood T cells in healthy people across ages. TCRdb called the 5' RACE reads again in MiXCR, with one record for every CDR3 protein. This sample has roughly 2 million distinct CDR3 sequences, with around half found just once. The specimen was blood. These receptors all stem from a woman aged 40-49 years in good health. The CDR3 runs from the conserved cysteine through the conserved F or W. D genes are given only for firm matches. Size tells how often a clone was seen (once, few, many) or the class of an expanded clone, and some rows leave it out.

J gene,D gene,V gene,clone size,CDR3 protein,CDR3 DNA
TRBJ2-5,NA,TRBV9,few,CASSVGPRGETQYF,TGTGCCAGCAGCGTCGGACCCAGAGGAGAGACCCAGTACTTC
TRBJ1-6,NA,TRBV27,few,CASSLSNAIAGQPVRGDNSPLHF,TGTGCCAGCAGTTTATCGAACGCCATCGCAGGCCAGCCAGTGAGGGGCGATAATTCACCCCTCCACTTT
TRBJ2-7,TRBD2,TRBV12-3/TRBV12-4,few,CASSIRPGGEQYF,TGTGCCAGCAGTATTCGTCCGGGAGGCGAGCAGTACTTC
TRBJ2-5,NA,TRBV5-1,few,CASRPDTRETQYF,TGCGCCAGCAGACCGGACACCCGAGAGACCCAGTACTTC
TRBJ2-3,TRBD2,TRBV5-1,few,CASSPGTSGGLSSTDTQYF,TGCGCCAGCAGCCCTGGGACGAGCGGGGGGCTCTCCAGCACAGATACGCAGTATTTT
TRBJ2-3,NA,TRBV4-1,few,CASSQVISGTDTQYF,TGCGCCAGCAGCCAAGTTATCTCTGGCACAGATACGCAGTATTTT
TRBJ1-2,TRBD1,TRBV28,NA,CASSPEPDRDYTF,TGTGCCAGCAGCCCAGAGCCGGACAGGGACTACACCTTC
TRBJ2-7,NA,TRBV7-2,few,CASSYRQGKVVYEQYF,TGTGCCAGCAGCTACCGGCAGGGGAAGGTCGTGTACGAGCAGTACTTC
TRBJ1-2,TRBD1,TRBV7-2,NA,CASSSGTATRGYTF,TGTGCCAGCAGCTCCGGGACAGCGACTAGGGGCTACACCTTT
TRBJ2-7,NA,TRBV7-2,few,CASSLAGANSYEQYF,TGTGCCAGCAGCTTAGCGGGCGCGAACTCCTACGAGCAGTACTTC
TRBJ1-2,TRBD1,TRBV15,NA,CATSREGGGYGHTF,TGTGCCACCAGCAGAGAAGGGGGCGGCTATGGCCACACCTTC
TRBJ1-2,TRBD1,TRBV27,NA,CASTTGTNYGYTF,TGTGCCAGCACGACAGGGACTAACTATGGCTACACCTTC
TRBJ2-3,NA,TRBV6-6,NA,CASSPEGITQYF,TGTGCCAGCAGTCCCGAGGGGATTACGCAGTATTTT
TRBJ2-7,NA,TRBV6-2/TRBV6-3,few,CASSQAGATYEQYF,TGTGCCAGCAGTCAAGCGGGTGCAACCTACGAGCAGTACTTC
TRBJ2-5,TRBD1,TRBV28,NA,CASSPPDRERYF,TGTGCCAGCAGTCCCCCCGACAGGGAGAGGTACTTC
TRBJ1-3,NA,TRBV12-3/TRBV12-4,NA,CASRRTGNPLSGNTIYF,TGTGCCAGCAGAAGAACAGGGAACCCCCTCTCTGGAAACACCATATATTTT
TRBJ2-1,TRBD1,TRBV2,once,CASSYVGQGVNEQFF,TGTGCCAGCAGTTACGTGGGACAGGGGGTCAATGAGCAGTTCTTC
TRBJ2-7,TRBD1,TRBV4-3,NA,CASSHHTGDLYEQYF,TGCGCCAGCAGCCACCATACAGGGGACCTATACGAGCAGTACTTC
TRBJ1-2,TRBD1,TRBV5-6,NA,CASSLRQGPYGYTF,TGTGCCAGCAGCTTGCGACAGGGACCCTATGGCTACACCTTC
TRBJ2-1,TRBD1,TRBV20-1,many,CSARTGVYNEQFF,TGCAGTGCTAGGACAGGGGTCTACAATGAGCAGTTCTTC
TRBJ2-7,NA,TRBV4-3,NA,CASGRDRLYEQYF,TGCGCCAGCGGGCGAGATAGGCTTTACGAGCAGTACTTC
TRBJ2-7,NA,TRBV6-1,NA,CASSVATDSSYEQYF,TGTGCCAGCAGCGTAGCTACGGACAGCTCCTACGAGCAGTACTTC
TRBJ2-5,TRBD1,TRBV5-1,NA,CASTTLGSQGAGETQYF,TGCGCCAGCACGACTCTCGGATCACAGGGGGCAGGCGAGACCCAGTACTTC
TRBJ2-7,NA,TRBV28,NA,CASSPRTNSYEQYF,TGTGCCAGCAGTCCCCGGACAAACTCCTACGAGCAGTACTTC
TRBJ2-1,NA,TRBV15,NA,CATSRSRPEQFF,TGTGCCACCAGCAGGTCTAGGCCTGAGCAGTTCTTC
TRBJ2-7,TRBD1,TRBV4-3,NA,CASSQEGEIGHPAGGLVDEQYF,TGCGCCAGCAGCCAAGAAGGAGAAATAGGACACCCTGCAGGGGGCTTAGTAGACGAGCAGTACTTC
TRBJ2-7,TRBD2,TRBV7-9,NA,CASSRAGGNYEQYF,TGTGCCAGCAGCCGAGCGGGGGGGAACTACGAGCAGTACTTC
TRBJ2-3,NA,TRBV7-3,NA,CASSFHQADTQYF,TGTGCCAGCAGCTTCCATCAGGCAGATACGCAGTATTTT
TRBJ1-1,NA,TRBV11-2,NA,CASSASTGMNTEAFF,TGTGCCAGCAGCGCGTCGACAGGAATGAACACTGAAGCTTTCTTT
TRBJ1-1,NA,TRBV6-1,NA,CASSEALGLSTEAFF,TGTGCCAGCAGTGAAGCGCTCGGGTTGAGCACTGAAGCTTTCTTT
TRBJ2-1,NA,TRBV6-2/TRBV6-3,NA,CASSYSKRGNEQFF,TGTGCCAGCAGTTATTCGAAGCGAGGGAATGAGCAGTTCTTC
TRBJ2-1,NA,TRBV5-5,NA,CASSSPFRQRGQFF,TGTGCCAGCAGCTCCCCTTTTCGACAACGGGGGCAGTTCTTC
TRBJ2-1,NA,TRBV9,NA,CASSADIPYNEQFF,TGTGCCAGCAGCGCCGACATACCCTACAATGAGCAGTTCTTC
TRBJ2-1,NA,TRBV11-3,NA,CASSLESGRFQFF,TGTGCCAGCAGCCTTGAATCGGGTCGGTTTCAGTTCTTC
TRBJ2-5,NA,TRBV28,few,CASSTLQGISQETQYF,TGTGCCAGCAGTACTTTACAGGGTATTAGCCAAGAGACCCAGTACTTC
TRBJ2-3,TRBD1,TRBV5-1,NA,CASSVGQVTDTQYF,TGCGCCAGCAGCGTTGGACAGGTCACAGATACGCAGTATTTT
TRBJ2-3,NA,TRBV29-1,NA,CSVLSGGTQYF,TGCAGCGTTCTTTCCGGAGGGACGCAGTATTTT
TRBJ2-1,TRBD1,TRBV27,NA,CASSPGQGPMVGYNEQFF,TGTGCCAGCAGTCCGGGACAGGGACCTATGGTGGGGTACAATGAGCAGTTCTTC
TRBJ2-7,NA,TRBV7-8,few,CASSLLSVRGYEQYF,TGTGCCAGCAGCTTATTAAGTGTGAGGGGATACGAGCAGTACTTC
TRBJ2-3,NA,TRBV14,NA,CASSRGGIETDTQYF,TGTGCCAGCAGTCGAGGGGGTATAGAGACAGATACGCAGTATTTT
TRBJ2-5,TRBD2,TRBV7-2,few,CASSLEGTSGSKTQYF,TGTGCCAGCAGCTTAGAGGGGACTAGCGGGAGTAAGACCCAGTACTTC
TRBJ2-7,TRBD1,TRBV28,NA,CASSVTGQGAYEQYF,TGTGCCAGCAGCGTTACGGGACAGGGGGCCTACGAGCAGTACTTC
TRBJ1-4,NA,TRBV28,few,CASSGVTPNEKLFF,TGTGCCAGCAGTGGAGTGACCCCTAATGAAAAACTGTTTTTT
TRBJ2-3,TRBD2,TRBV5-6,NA,CASRMSGDTDTQYF,TGTGCCAGCAGGATGAGCGGGGACACAGATACGCAGTATTTT
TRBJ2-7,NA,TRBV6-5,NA,CASSYAGREYEQYF,TGTGCCAGCAGTTACGCAGGCAGGGAGTACGAGCAGTACTTC
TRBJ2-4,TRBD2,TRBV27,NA,CASPGTSGGVPLAKNIQYF,TGTGCCAGCCCCGGGACTAGCGGGGGAGTTCCCCTAGCCAAAAACATTCAGTACTTC
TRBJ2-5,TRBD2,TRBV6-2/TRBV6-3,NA,CASSPGSGALQETQYF,TGTGCCAGCAGCCCCGGGAGCGGGGCCTTACAAGAGACCCAGTACTTC
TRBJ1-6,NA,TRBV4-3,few,CASSQDERQEHSPLHF,TGCGCCAGCAGCCAAGATGAGAGGCAGGAGCATTCACCCCTCCACTTT
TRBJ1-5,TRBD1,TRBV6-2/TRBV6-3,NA,CASSYRTGTFNQPQHF,TGTGCCAGCAGTTACAGGACAGGAACGTTCAATCAGCCCCAGCATTTT
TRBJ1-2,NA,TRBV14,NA,CASSQREGNYGYTF,TGTGCCAGCAGCCAACGTGAGGGGAACTATGGCTACACCTTC